This T cell receptor (beta chain) appears in the sequencing data of a study of blood T cells in healthy people across ages. This clonotype was detected a few times. The antigen is undetermined. Primed by a sample-barcoded 5' primer and a J-beta primer mix, a second PCR proceeded for about 6 to 12 cycles. Each of the cDNA molecules was tagged by a template-switch adaptor with 12 random nucleotides. MiXCR was run by TCRdb on the 5' RACE reads, yielding one entry per CDR3 protein. The repertoire holds roughly 680,000 distinct CDR3 sequences, with over 20% as singletons. Study results and caveats: Diversity of TCR beta per million T cells declined in a roughly linear way with age. Higher diversity, along with more naive CD4+ cells, distinguished long-lived donors from aged donors.

There were healthy Caucasian individuals from Russia, aged about 6 to 95, serving as donors. Germline V gene sequence: CDR1 SNHLY, CDR2 FYNNEI. The CDR3 runs to 10 residues. Trimming took 3 bases from V and 12 from J, leaving 6 bases between them. The sequence was collected from a man in his sixties or seventies in good health. The chain is built from TRBV2 and TRBJ2-1; D uncertain. The sequenced material came from blood. The CDR3: CASSEAVQFF. CDR3 nucleotides: TGTGCCAGCAGTGAGGCTGTGCAGTTCTTC.